The 17 T cell receptor beta chains presented below share a single source sample, sequenced in a study of type 1 regulatory T cells. TCRdb analysed the reads with MiXCR anew, one entry per CDR3 protein. The sample records approximately 90,000 distinct CDR3 sequences, roughly 31% being singletons. The sequencing sample was made of CD4+ T cells, either the whole sample or a sorted fraction (not recorded which). Receptor source: a human donor in good health.

The CDR3 sequence: CSARPGGPGQETQYF. CDR3 nucleotide sequence: TGCAGTGCTAGACCCGGAGGACCGGGGCAAGAGACCCAGTACTTC. This rearrangement joins TRBV20-1 to TRBJ2-5; D is perhaps TRBD2 (5 bases). Germline loops: CDR1 DFQATT, CDR2 SNEGSKA (reference sequence). V lost 2 bases, J lost 2 bases, and 15 bases lay in between. CDR3 length: 15 amino acids.

The chain joins TRBV20-1 to TRBJ2-5; D perhaps matches TRBD2 (7 bases). V gave up 6 bases and J gave up 1 base, with 15 bases separating them. Per germline, CDR1 DFQATT and CDR2 SNEGSKA (reference sequence). The CDR3 spans 14 residues. CDR3 nucleotide sequence: TGCAGTGCAGGGGGAGGGGCCGGCCAAGAGACCCAGTACTTC. The encoded protein is CSAGGGAGQETQYF.

The chain recombines TRBV20-1 with TRBJ1-2; D remains unclear. CDR1 and CDR2 (germline): DFQATT, SNEGSKA (reference sequence). The CDR3 spans 17 residues. With 0 bases removed from V and 4 bases from J, the gap between germline ends came to 21 bases. Here the CDR3 reads CSARDLSPDGPFYGYTF. Written as DNA, the CDR3 is TGCAGTGCTAGAGATCTTAGTCCCGACGGCCCTTTCTATGGCTACACCTTC.

V gene TRBV5-5 combines with J gene TRBJ2-3; D is possibly TRBD1 (6 bases). The CDR3 loop spans 16 amino acids. CDR1 SGHKS and CDR2 YYEKEE come from the germline V gene (reference sequence). Trimming cost V 4 bases and J 4 bases, with 19 bases left between them. The CDR3 region is CASSPEQGIDPDTQYF. The CDR3 DNA reads TGTGCCAGCAGCCCGGAACAGGGCATAGACCCAGATACGCAGTATTTT.

The table lists this clonotype with a few counts. The V call is TRBV3-1, the J call TRBJ2-3; 11 bases match TRBD2. Trimming took 4 bases from V and 2 from J; bases not matched to a gene: 8. CDR3 length: 17 amino acids. The germline gives CDR1 LGHDT, CDR2 YNNKEL (reference sequence). As DNA, the CDR3 is TGTGCCAGCAGCCCGTCCACGACTAGCGGGAACACAGATACGCAGTATTTT. Its protein product is CASSPSTTSGNTDTQYF.

This clonotype is a singleton in its sample. This chain connects TRBV30 to TRBJ1-1; no clear D. The germline V and J ends were trimmed by 4 bases and 4 bases, with 10 bases remaining between them. The germline gives CDR1 GTSNPN, CDR2 SVGIG (reference sequence). There are 12 residues in the CDR3. The CDR3 loop is CAWNSGSTEAFF. CDR3 nucleotide sequence: TGTGCCTGGAACAGCGGCAGCACTGAAGCTTTCTTT.

As concerns this clonotype: One end of the junction is discordant with germline, which a read error may explain. The rearrangement joins TRBV5-1 to TRBJ1-4; D is uncertain. Germline CDR1 is SGHRS and CDR2 is YFSETQ. The CDR3 is made up of 15 amino acids. The CDR3 sequence: CASSSDGPLGEKLYF. CDR3 DNA: TGCGCCAGCAGCTCGGACGGCCCTCTGGGTGAAAAACTGTATTTT.

This clonotype came up a few times. The chain carries TRBV6-1 and TRBJ2-1, with 13 bases matching TRBD2. The CDR3 extends over 18 amino acids. Germline V gene data show CDR1 as MNHNS and CDR2 as SASEGT. Trimming cost V 7 bases and J 8 bases; bases outside gene matches: 17. In DNA, the CDR3 is TGTGCCAGCACATGGGGGACTAGCGGGATCGGTGGGGTGGATGAGCAGTTCTTC. This codes for CASTWGTSGIGGVDEQFF.

This clonotype was counted between two and nine times. The chain links TRBV5-5 to TRBJ2-1; 9 nucleotides line up with TRBD1. This CDR3 contains 15 residues. Germline assignment: CDR1 SGHKS and CDR2 YYEKEE (reference sequence). V was clipped by 4 bases and J by 0 bases; unmatched bases: 2. CDR3 in amino acids: CASSRGQGSYNEQFF. The CDR3 DNA reads TGTGCCAGCAGCAGGGGACAGGGCTCCTACAATGAGCAGTTCTTC.

This clonotype was seen a few times. V and J are TRBV5-1 and TRBJ1-2; TRBD1 is a possible D gene (5 bases). Trimming stripped 5 bases from V and 8 bases from J, with 16 bases between. The CDR3 extends over 13 amino acids. Germline V gives CDR1 SGHRS, CDR2 YFSETQ. CDR3 protein: CASSFRELGGYTF. CDR3 in DNA: TGCGCCAGCAGTTTCAGGGAACTCGGCGGCTACACCTTC.

This clonotype was seen a handful of times. The rearrangement uses TRBV27 and TRBJ2-3; unclear D gene. The germline V gene has CDR1 MNHEY and CDR2 SMNVEV (reference sequence). The CDR3 is 14 residues long. V shed 2 bases and J shed 11 bases, with 17 bases lying between them. CDR3 amino acids: CASSLPAESPKQYF. The CDR3 bases are TGTGCCAGCAGTTTACCGGCTGAATCGCCAAAGCAGTATTTT.

This clonotype was found a few times. This rearrangement joins TRBV7-2 to TRBJ1-2; 7 bases are shared with TRBD1. This CDR3 comprises 14 residues. Germline V gene lookup returns CDR1 SGHTA and CDR2 FQGNSA. V was clipped by 2 bases and J by 5 bases; unmatched bases: 5. The CDR3 loop reads CASSLTSGGYGYTF. CDR3 nucleotides: TGTGCCAGCAGCTTAACGTCAGGGGGGTATGGCTACACCTTC. The variable domain in full, with the rest retrieved from reference TRBV7-2 and TRBJ1-2, is GAGVSQSPSNKVTEKGKDVELRCDPISGHTALYWYRQSLGQGLEFLIYFQGNSAPDKSGLPSDRFSAERTGGSVSTLTIQRTQQEDSAVYLCASSLTSGGYGYTFGSGTRLTVV.

The rearrangement joins TRBV6-2 or TRBV6-3 to TRBJ2-3; no reliable D call. The V end lost 2 bases, the J end lost 0 bases, and 15 bases lay between the germline ends. The CDR3 consists of 17 residues. Looked up from germline, CDR1 is MNHEY and CDR2 is SVGEGT. CDR3 in DNA: TGTGCCAGCAGTTACCGAGCGTGGAGTATGAGCACAGATACGCAGTATTTT. It translates to CASSYRAWSMSTDTQYF.

CDR3 DNA sequence: TGTGCCAGCAGCGTGGGGTCCGAGACACCGCCCTTTGACACCTTC. This codes for CASSVGSETPPFDTF. This sequence joins TRBV9 and TRBJ1-2; D unclear. Germline V gene lookup returns CDR1 SGDLS and CDR2 YYNGEE. The CDR3 loop spans 15 amino acids. Trimming left V 2 bases short and J 12 bases short, with 23 bases between.

This clonotype turned up a few times. V and J are TRBV13 and TRBJ2-7, with D unresolved. Trimming removed 6 bases at V and 0 bases at J, with 12 bases between. Germline assignment: CDR1 PRHDT and CDR2 FYEKMQ (reference sequence). The CDR3 sequence is 14 residues long. Here the CDR3 reads CASRTGGLSYEQYF. The CDR3 DNA sequence: TGTGCCAGCAGGACGGGCGGCCTCTCCTACGAGCAGTACTTC.

The J gene is TRBJ1-2, the V gene TRBV6-6, with 7 bases aligning to TRBD1. Germline CDR1 and CDR2: MNHNY and SVGAGI (reference sequence). The V and J ends lost 6 bases and 4 bases, in that order; junction bases with no gene match: 8. The CDR3 consists of 14 residues. The CDR3 sequence is CASRTGQPSYGYTF. CDR3 DNA sequence: TGTGCCAGCAGGACGGGACAGCCGTCCTATGGCTACACCTTC.

This rearrangement joins TRBV29-1 to TRBJ2-7; TRBD1 agrees at 9 bases. Per germline, CDR1 SQVTM and CDR2 ANQGSEA. CDR3 size: 13 residues. V gave up 7 bases and J gave up 5 bases; unmatched junction bases: 9. CDR3 loop: CSALQGAPNEQYF. The CDR3 region has the DNA TGCAGCGCCTTACAGGGGGCTCCCAACGAGCAGTACTTC.